Reported below is one TCR beta chain. The CDR3 loop spans 17 amino acids. Germline V lookup: CDR1 SGDLS, CDR2 YYNGEE. Losses at the gene ends were 2 bases for V and 4 bases for J; bases not matched to a gene: 9. TCRdb called the 5' RACE reads again in MiXCR, with one record for every CDR3 protein. The data contain 30,000 to 35,000 distinct CDR3 sequences, approximately 7% of them singletons. These data originate in a study of early T cells in non-severe SARS-CoV-2 infection. The sequence was collected from an adult who was a healthcare worker with PCR-confirmed SARS-CoV-2 infection or an uninfected control (not recorded which). Sequenced input: whole blood. This rearrangement joins TRBV9 to TRBJ2-1; the match to TRBD2 covers 10 bases. The CDR3 region has the DNA TGTGCCAGCAGCGTCGCTACTAGCGGGATAGTGTACAATGAGCAGTTCTTC. Translating gives CASSVATSGIVYNEQFF.